These 4 T cell receptor beta chains originate from one sample sequenced in a study of cytomegalovirus exposure and HLA in healthy donors. PCR primers comprised 60 Vbeta and 13 Jbeta primers. Clones were sequenced by immunoSEQ multiplex PCR, and TCRdb holds only the in-frame ones, with some missing. The top ten hold around 6.9% of the sample, which has 150,000 or so clones, around 72% seen once. Specimen: PBMCs. Receptors originate from a man in his forties in good health and CMV-seropositive.

The V call is TRBV7-8, the J call TRBJ2-5; 7 nucleotides align to TRBD2. TRBJ2-7 matches the DNA end more closely, so the J call is doubtful. In germline, CDR1 is SGHVS, CDR2 FQNEAQ. CDR3 length: 14 residues. Here the CDR3 DNA reads TGTGCCAGCTGGGTGGGGGGGTTGTCCTACGAGCAGTACTTC. Translated: CASWVGGLSYEQYF.

This chain's CDR3 is CASSATSGGPWEETQYF. In nucleotides, the CDR3 is TGCGCCAGCAGCGCAACTAGCGGGGGTCCCTGGGAGGAGACCCAGTACTTC. V gene TRBV5-1 combines with J gene TRBJ2-5, with 11 bases fitting TRBD2. Germline V gives CDR1 SGHRS, CDR2 YFSETQ. The CDR3 is 17 residues long. V lost 4 bases and J lost 5; bases outside the gene matches: 13.

The sample holds a few counts of this clone. This chain joins TRBV5-6 and TRBJ2-5; 8 positions match TRBD2. Judging by the DNA end, TRBJ2-7 fits better; the J call may be wrong. Per the germline V gene, CDR1 is SGHDT and CDR2 is YYEEEE. This CDR3 region has 15 residues. The CDR3 here is CASSLVGGAIYEQYF. CDR3 nucleotides: TGTGCCAGCAGCTTGGTCGGGGGGGCTATCTACGAGCAGTACTTC.

The chain couples TRBV29-1 to TRBJ2-7, with D unresolved. V dropped 4 bases and J dropped 2 bases, with 9 bases sitting between them. This CDR3 comprises 12 residues. Germline V lookup: CDR1 SQVTM, CDR2 ANQGSEA. In DNA, the CDR3 is TGCAGCGTTGGCGGATCGGCCTACGAGCAGTACTTC. Translation: CSVGGSAYEQYF.